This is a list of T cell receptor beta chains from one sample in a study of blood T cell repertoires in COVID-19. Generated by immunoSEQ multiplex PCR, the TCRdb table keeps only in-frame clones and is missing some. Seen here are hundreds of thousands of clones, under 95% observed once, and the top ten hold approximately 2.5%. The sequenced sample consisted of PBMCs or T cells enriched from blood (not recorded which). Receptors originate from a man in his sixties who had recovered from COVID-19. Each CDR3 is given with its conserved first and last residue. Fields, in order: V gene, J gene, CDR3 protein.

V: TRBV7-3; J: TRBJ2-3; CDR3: CASSLHGASGGPSTDTQYF
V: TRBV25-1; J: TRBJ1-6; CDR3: CASRQTGVINSPLHF
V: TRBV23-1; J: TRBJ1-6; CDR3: CASSQVVCIIDSPLHF
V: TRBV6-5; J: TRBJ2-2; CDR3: CASSYGPNTGELFF
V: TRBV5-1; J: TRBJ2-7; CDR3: CASSLDTGSYEQYF
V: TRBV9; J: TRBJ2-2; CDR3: CASSVAGSRAGELFF
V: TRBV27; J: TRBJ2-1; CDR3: CASRLDRGSYNEQFF
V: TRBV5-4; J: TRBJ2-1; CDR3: CASSWRRGLAVYNEQFF
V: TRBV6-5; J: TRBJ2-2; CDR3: CASSYGTGYTGELFF
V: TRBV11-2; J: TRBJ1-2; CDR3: CASSSTGSGYTF
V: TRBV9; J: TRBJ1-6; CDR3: CAAEERVISYNSPLHF
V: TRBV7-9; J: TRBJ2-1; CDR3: CASSLLAGGPSNEQFF
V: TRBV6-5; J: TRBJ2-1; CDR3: CASSYGLAGGPGFF
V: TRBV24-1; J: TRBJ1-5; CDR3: CATSDQVGGLSNQPQHF
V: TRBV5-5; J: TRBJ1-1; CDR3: CASSYGGSPEAFF
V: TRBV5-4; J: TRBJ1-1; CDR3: CASSPTGTLNTEAFF
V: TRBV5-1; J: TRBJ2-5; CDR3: CASSLSSSQETQYF
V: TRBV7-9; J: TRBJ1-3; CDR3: CASSFQEPSGNTIYF
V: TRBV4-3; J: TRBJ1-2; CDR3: CASSQEEVTNYGYTF
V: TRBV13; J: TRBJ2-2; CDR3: CASSLVRGHGELFF
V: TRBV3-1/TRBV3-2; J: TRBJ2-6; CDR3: CASSHPGDRVVLTF
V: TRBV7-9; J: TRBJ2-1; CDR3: CASSHGGGEQFF
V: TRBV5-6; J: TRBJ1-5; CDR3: CASKRQGVVQPQHF
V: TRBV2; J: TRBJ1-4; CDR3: CASSGEGLGSEKLFF
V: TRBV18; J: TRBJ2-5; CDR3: CASSPDQGSQETQYF
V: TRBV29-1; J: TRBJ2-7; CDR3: CSVGDSYEQYF
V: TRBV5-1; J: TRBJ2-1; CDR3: CASSGTSGYNEQFF
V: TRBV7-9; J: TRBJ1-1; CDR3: CASSLDGRGAFF
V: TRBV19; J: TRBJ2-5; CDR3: CASSTSSRGGGETQYF
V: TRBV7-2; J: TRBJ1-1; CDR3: CASSSRGGSAEAFF
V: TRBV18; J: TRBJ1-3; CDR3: CASSPAGAGNTIYF
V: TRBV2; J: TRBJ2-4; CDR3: CASTLVPETGKYF
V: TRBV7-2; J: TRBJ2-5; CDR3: CASSSPSRAGARETQYF
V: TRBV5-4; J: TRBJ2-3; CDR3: CASSLVRTSGRVGTQYF